This is a list of T cell receptor beta chains from one sample in a study of shared clonotypes between healthy human individuals. The data were produced by immunoSEQ multiplex PCR, yet TCRdb's version contains in-frame clones alone and is incomplete. The table has some 1,900,000 clones, over 85% seen once. The sequencing sample was made of naive CD8+ T cells sorted from blood. Receptors originate from a man aged 18 to 29 in good health. CDR3s include the opening cysteine and the closing phenylalanine or tryptophan. The D gene is left open where the match is weak. Expanded clones are given a class, and other clones once, few, many or no size at all.

V: TRBV4-1; size: NA; D: NA; J: TRBJ1-3; CDR3: CASSQGSDNTIYF; DNA: TGCGCCAGCAGCCAGGGATCCGACAACACCATATATTTT
V: TRBV18; size: NA; D: NA; J: TRBJ1-2; CDR3: CASSPDSGGYTF; DNA: TGTGCCAGCTCACCGGACAGCGGAGGCTACACCTTC
V: TRBV9; size: once; D: NA; J: TRBJ1-2; CDR3: CASSEGSMGYTF; DNA: TGTGCCAGCAGCGAGGGTTCGATGGGCTACACCTTC
V: TRBV4-3; size: NA; D: NA; J: TRBJ2-2; CDR3: CASSPARDGISVLFF; DNA: TGCGCCAGCAGCCCAGCCCGGGACGGAATTAGTGTGCTGTTTTTT
V: TRBV7-2; size: NA; D: TRBD1; J: TRBJ2-1; CDR3: CASILFRDRGGNEQFF; DNA: TGTGCCAGCATCTTATTCCGGGACAGGGGAGGAAATGAGCAGTTCTTC
V: TRBV25-1; size: NA; D: NA; J: TRBJ2-5; CDR3: CASSEISSLLAGQETQYF; DNA: TGTGCCAGCAGTGAAATATCCTCCCTGCTAGCCGGGCAAGAGACCCAGTACTTC
V: TRBV4-1; size: NA; D: NA; J: TRBJ2-7; CDR3: CASSQVQLAGYEQYF; DNA: TGCGCCAGCAGCCAGGTTCAACTAGCAGGTTACGAGCAGTACTTC
V: TRBV7-8; size: NA; D: TRBD2; J: TRBJ2-1; CDR3: CASSLGYIGAGEGEQFF; DNA: TGTGCCAGCAGCTTAGGGTATATCGGGGCCGGGGAGGGCGAGCAGTTCTTC
V: TRBV9; size: NA; D: NA; J: TRBJ2-7; CDR3: CASSPWDTPEPYEQYF; DNA: TGTGCCAGCAGCCCCTGGGACACCCCCGAACCGTACGAGCAGTACTTC
V: TRBV5-6; size: NA; D: NA; J: TRBJ2-6; CDR3: CASSSFAGPGANVLTF; DNA: TGTGCCAGCAGCTCCTTTGCGGGGCCTGGGGCCAACGTCCTGACTTTC
V: TRBV7-9; size: NA; D: TRBD2; J: TRBJ2-7; CDR3: CASSFSGSSYEQYF; DNA: TGTGCCAGCAGCTTCAGCGGGAGTTCCTACGAGCAGTACTTC
V: TRBV9; size: NA; D: NA; J: TRBJ1-1; CDR3: CASSLRGVGTEAFF; DNA: TGTGCCAGCAGCCTTAGGGGGGTAGGCACTGAAGCTTTCTTT
V: TRBV9; size: NA; D: NA; J: TRBJ2-2; CDR3: CASSPDADTAYNTGELFF; DNA: TGTGCCAGCAGCCCCGACGCCGACACGGCCTATAACACCGGGGAGCTGTTTTTT
V: TRBV19; size: NA; D: NA; J: TRBJ2-7; CDR3: CASSIWGGHEQYF; DNA: TGTGCCAGTAGTATATGGGGAGGACACGAGCAGTACTTC
V: TRBV7-9; size: NA; D: NA; J: TRBJ1-5; CDR3: CASSLYPPQDSAYQPQHF; DNA: TGTGCCAGCAGCTTATACCCACCTCAGGACAGCGCGTATCAGCCCCAGCATTTT
V: TRBV2; size: NA; D: NA; J: TRBJ1-1; CDR3: CASSEGSEDTEAFF; DNA: TGTGCCAGCAGTGAGGGGAGCGAAGATACTGAAGCTTTCTTT
V: TRBV4-1; size: NA; D: NA; J: TRBJ1-2; CDR3: CASSPYVAYGYTF; DNA: TGCGCCAGCAGCCCTTACGTCGCTTATGGCTACACCTTC
V: TRBV7-2; size: NA; D: NA; J: TRBJ2-3; CDR3: CASSLGHLTDTQYF; DNA: TGTGCCAGCAGCTTGGGACACCTCACAGATACGCAGTATTTT
V: TRBV7-9; size: NA; D: TRBD1; J: TRBJ1-2; CDR3: CASSLGQDYGYTF; DNA: TGTGCCAGCAGCCTAGGACAGGACTATGGCTACACCTTC
V: TRBV7-6; size: NA; D: NA; J: TRBJ1-2; CDR3: CASSLEGLYGYTF; DNA: TGTGCCAGCAGCTTAGAGGGCCTCTATGGCTACACCTTC
V: TRBV4-1; size: NA; D: NA; J: TRBJ1-4; CDR3: CASSQDGGDFEKLFF; DNA: TGCGCCAGCAGCCAAGATGGGGGCGATTTTGAAAAACTGTTTTTT
V: TRBV30; size: NA; D: NA; J: TRBJ1-5; CDR3: CAWNSGGAGNQPQHF; DNA: TGTGCCTGGAATAGTGGTGGAGCCGGCAATCAGCCCCAGCATTTT
V: TRBV19; size: NA; D: TRBD1; J: TRBJ1-3; CDR3: CASSTPGQDSGNTIYF; DNA: TGTGCCAGTAGTACCCCAGGACAGGACTCTGGAAACACCATATATTTT
V: TRBV29-1; size: NA; D: NA; J: TRBJ1-1; CDR3: CSVVMENTEAFF; DNA: TGCAGCGTTGTGATGGAGAACACTGAAGCTTTCTTT
V: TRBV7-9; size: NA; D: NA; J: TRBJ2-7; CDR3: CASSQPGEREQYF; DNA: TGTGCCAGCAGCCAGCCGGGGGAGCGCGAGCAGTACTTC
V: TRBV2; size: NA; D: TRBD1; J: TRBJ2-7; CDR3: CASSDPIDRGLGEQYF; DNA: TGTGCCAGCAGTGACCCCATCGACAGGGGGCTAGGCGAGCAGTACTTC
V: TRBV9; size: NA; D: NA; J: TRBJ1-4; CDR3: CASSVTVNEKLFF; DNA: TGTGCCAGCAGCGTAACAGTTAATGAAAAACTGTTTTTT
V: TRBV27; size: NA; D: NA; J: TRBJ1-6; CDR3: CASSLNGDGETPLHF; DNA: TGTGCCAGCAGCCTCAACGGGGACGGAGAGACACCCCTCCACTTT
V: TRBV11-2; size: once; D: NA; J: TRBJ2-6; CDR3: CASSPGQSGANVLTF; DNA: TGTGCCAGCAGCCCAGGTCAGTCTGGGGCCAACGTCCTGACTTTC
V: TRBV6-6; size: NA; D: NA; J: TRBJ1-4; CDR3: CASSPREVTNEKLFF; DNA: TGTGCCAGCAGCCCCAGGGAGGTGACTAATGAAAAACTGTTTTTT
V: TRBV4-2; size: NA; D: TRBD2; J: TRBJ2-3; CDR3: CASSPSSGGSTDTQYF; DNA: TGTGCCAGCAGCCCCAGCTCGGGGGGGAGCACAGATACGCAGTATTTT
V: TRBV6-8; size: NA; D: NA; J: TRBJ2-1; CDR3: CASIQNLNFVMGEDEQFF; DNA: TGTGCCAGCATACAAAATTTGAATTTTGTGATGGGGGAGGATGAGCAGTTCTTC
V: TRBV5-1; size: NA; D: TRBD1; J: TRBJ2-3; CDR3: CASSLSSTGQNTDTQYF; DNA: TGCGCCAGCAGCCTCAGTTCAACGGGACAGAACACAGATACGCAGTATTTT
V: TRBV21-1; size: NA; D: NA; J: TRBJ2-2; CDR3: CASSKGFLAENTGELFF; DNA: TGTGCCAGCAGCAAAGGATTCCTAGCGGAGAACACCGGGGAGCTGTTTTTT
V: TRBV30; size: NA; D: NA; J: TRBJ2-7; CDR3: CAWSEPWRVYEQYF; DNA: TGTGCCTGGAGTGAACCCTGGAGGGTCTACGAGCAGTACTTC
V: TRBV7-2; size: NA; D: NA; J: TRBJ1-3; CDR3: CASSGYGASGNTIYF; DNA: TGTGCCAGCAGCGGATACGGGGCCTCTGGAAACACCATATATTTT
V: TRBV5-4; size: once; D: TRBD1; J: TRBJ2-6; CDR3: CASSSSGTVTGANVLTF; DNA: TGTGCCAGCAGCTCTTCCGGGACAGTAACTGGGGCCAACGTCCTGACTTTC